This TCR beta chain was captured by sequencing in a study of cytomegalovirus exposure and HLA in healthy donors. The donors were members of the roughly 130-subject validation cohort (separate from the approximately 650-subject first cohort). TCRdb keeps only in-frame clones here, not all; method: immunoSEQ multiplex PCR. The top ten clones hold 0.55% to 0.75% of a sample with tens of thousands of clones, roughly 96% of them seen once. V lost 4 bases, J lost 3 bases, and 12 bases stayed unmatched. CDR3 length equals 16 residues. CDR1 SGDLS and CDR2 YYNGEE come from the germline V gene. The receptor's source is a woman aged 18-29 years in good health and CMV-seronegative. What was sequenced was PBMCs. V usage is TRBV9 and J usage is TRBJ1-1; the match to TRBD1 covers 7 bases. In DNA form, the CDR3 reads TGTGCCAGCAGCTCTCAGGACAGGATATGGGACACTGAAGCTTTCTTT. Protein product: CASSSQDRIWDTEAFF.